This T cell receptor (beta chain) was recorded in a study of T cell repertoires in cytomegalovirus infection. This CDR3 is built from 13 residues. Germline V gene data show CDR1 as SGHTA and CDR2 as FQGNSA. V lost 1 base, J lost 9 bases, and 10 bases lay in between. One entry per CDR3 protein results from TCRdb running MiXCR on the reads. Seen here are 230,000 or so distinct CDR3 sequences, 15% to 20% observed once, and the top ten hold approximately 51%. Many counts were recorded for this clonotype. The TCR was taken from a human donor in good health (CMV status not recorded). Some clones in this sample may be carry-over from other donors' samples. Sequencing was done on a sample of CD8+ T cells from PBMCs. The chain uses TRBV7-2 and TRBJ1-5, with unresolved D. The chain's CDR3 is CASSLEGVSPQHF. The CDR3 coding sequence is TGTGCCAGCAGCTTAGAGGGAGTGTCGCCCCAGCATTTT.